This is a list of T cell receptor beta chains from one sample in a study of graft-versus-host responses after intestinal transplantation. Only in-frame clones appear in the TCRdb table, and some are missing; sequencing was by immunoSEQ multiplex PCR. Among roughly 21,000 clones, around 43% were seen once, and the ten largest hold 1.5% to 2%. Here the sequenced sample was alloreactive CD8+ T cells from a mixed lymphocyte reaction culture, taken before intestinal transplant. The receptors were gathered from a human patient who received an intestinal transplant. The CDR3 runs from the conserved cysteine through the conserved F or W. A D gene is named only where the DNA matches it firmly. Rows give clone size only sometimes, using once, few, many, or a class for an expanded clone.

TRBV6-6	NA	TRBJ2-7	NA	TGTGCCAGCAGTTACTCAGGTGGAGGGCCCTACGAGCAGTACTTC	CASSYSGGGPYEQYF
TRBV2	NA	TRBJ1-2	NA	TGTGCCAGCAGTGAAGTCGGGACCGGCTATGGCTACACCTTC	CASSEVGTGYGYTF
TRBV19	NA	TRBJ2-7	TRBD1	TGTGCCAGTTCCCCCACCGACAGGGGCGAGCAGTACTTC	CASSPTDRGEQYF
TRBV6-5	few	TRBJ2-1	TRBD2	TGTGCCAGCACCCCCCTAGCGGGAGGGCGCAGGGAGCAGTTCTTC	CASTPLAGGRREQFF
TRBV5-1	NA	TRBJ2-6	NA	TGCGCCAGCAGCTTGGAACAGGGAACAGGCCTGAGATCTGGGGCCAACGTCCTGACTTTC	CASSLEQGTGLRSGANVLTF
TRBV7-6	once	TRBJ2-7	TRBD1	TGTGCCAGCAGCTTAGTGGGGACAGGGGGCGCGGATTCGGGGGAGCAGTACTTC	CASSLVGTGGADSGEQYF
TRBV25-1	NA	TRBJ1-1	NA	TGTGCCAGCAGTATGGTCCAGGGGTATACTGAAGCTTTCTTT	CASSMVQGYTEAFF
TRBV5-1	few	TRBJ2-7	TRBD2	TGCGCCAGCAGCTTGTTGTCCAGCGGGAGTCCCTACGAGCAGTACTTC	CASSLLSSGSPYEQYF
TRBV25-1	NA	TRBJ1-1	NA	TGTGCCAGCATGGAGGCGGGTGGTGGCACTGAAGCTTTCTTT	CASMEAGGGTEAFF
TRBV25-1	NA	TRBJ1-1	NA	TGTGCCAGCAGTATCGCACGCAACACTGAAGCTTTCTTT	CASSIARNTEAFF
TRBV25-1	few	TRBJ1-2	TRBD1	TGTGCCAGCAGTGAACCCAAACAGGGGGACTATGGCTACACCTTC	CASSEPKQGDYGYTF
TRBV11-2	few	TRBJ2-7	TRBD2	TGTGCCAGCAGCTTAACGGTTAGCGGGGCCTTCTTATACGAGCAGTACTTC	CASSLTVSGAFLYEQYF
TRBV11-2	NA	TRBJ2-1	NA	TGTGCCAGCAGCCTACGTTCCATCCAGGATGGCGATGAGCAGTTCTTC	CASSLRSIQDGDEQFF
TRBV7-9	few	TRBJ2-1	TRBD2	TGTGCCAGCAGCTTAGGGGGGACTAGCGTACAATTGACGCAGTTCTTC	CASSLGGTSVQLTQFF
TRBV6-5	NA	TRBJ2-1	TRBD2	TGTGCCAGCAGACGTGAGGGGACTAGCGGGGCTGAGCAGTTCTTC	CASRREGTSGAEQFF
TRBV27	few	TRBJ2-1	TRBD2	TGTGCCAGCAGTTTCACCAGGGATGGTACTAGCGGGCGTTCCTACAATGAGCAGTTCTTC	CASSFTRDGTSGRSYNEQFF
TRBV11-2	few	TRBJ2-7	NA	TGTGCCAGCAGCAATTCACTCCGCTACGAGCAGTACTTC	CASSNSLRYEQYF
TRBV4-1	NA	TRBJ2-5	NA	TGCGCCAGCAGCCAAGAGCAGGGGCGATTCTCAGAGACCCAGTACTTC	CASSQEQGRFSETQYF
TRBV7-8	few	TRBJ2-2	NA	TGTGCCAGCAGCTTAGTGGCAGGGCCCGGGGAGCTGTTTTTT	CASSLVAGPGELFF
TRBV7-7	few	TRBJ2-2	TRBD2	TGTGCTAGCAGTTCCTCGCCACTAGCGGCCACCGGGGAGCTGTTTTTT	CASSSSPLAATGELFF
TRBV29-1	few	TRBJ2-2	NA	NA	CSVGRGAVF
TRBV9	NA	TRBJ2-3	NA	TGTGCCAGCAGCGTAAGGGCGTCAGATACGCAGTATTTT	CASSVRASDTQYF
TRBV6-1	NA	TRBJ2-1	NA	TGTGCCAGCAGCCACGGGGTCGGTGAGCAGTTCTTC	CASSHGVGEQFF
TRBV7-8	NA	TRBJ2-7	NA	TGTGCCAGCAGCTTAGGGGCCAGCTACGAGCAGTACTTC	CASSLGASYEQYF
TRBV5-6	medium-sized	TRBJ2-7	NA	TGTGCCAGCAGCTTGTTGAACGAGCAGTACTTC	CASSLLNEQYF
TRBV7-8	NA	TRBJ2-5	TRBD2	TGTGCCAGCAGCGCGAGGCTAGCGGACGAAGAGACCCAGTACTTC	CASSARLADEETQYF
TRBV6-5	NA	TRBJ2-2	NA	TGTGCCAGCAGTTACCTTTCATCCGGGGAGCTGTTTTTT	CASSYLSSGELFF
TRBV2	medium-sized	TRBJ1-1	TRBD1	TGTGCCAGCATTGGACAGGGGAGGGGTACTGAAGCTTTCTTT	CASIGQGRGTEAFF
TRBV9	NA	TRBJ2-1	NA	TGTGCCAGCAGCGTAGCAGGGGCTGGGTACAATGAGCAGTTCTTC	CASSVAGAGYNEQFF
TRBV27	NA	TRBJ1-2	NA	TGTGCCAGCAGTTTATTAGTCGGGGGGAGTTTTAAGTATGGCTACACCTTC	CASSLLVGGSFKYGYTF
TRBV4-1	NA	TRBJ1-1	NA	TGCGCCAGCAGCCAAGTAGCCATGAACACTGAAGCTTTCTTT	CASSQVAMNTEAFF
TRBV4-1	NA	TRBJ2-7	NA	TGCGCCAGCAGCCAAGGGGGGCGGCCGGACGAGCAGTACTTC	CASSQGGRPDEQYF
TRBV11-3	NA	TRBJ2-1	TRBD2	TGTGCCAGCAGCTTCGGGGGGGAAGCCTACAATGAGCAGTTCTTC	CASSFGGEAYNEQFF
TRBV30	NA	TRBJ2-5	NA	TGTGCCTGGACGGAGGGAGCGGAGACCCAGTACTTC	CAWTEGAETQYF
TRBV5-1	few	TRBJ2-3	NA	TGCGCCAGCAGACCTCTGGGCGGCCTAGCGGATACGCAGTATTTT	CASRPLGGLADTQYF
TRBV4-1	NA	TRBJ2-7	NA	TGCGCCAGCAGCCAAAGGGCGGACTCCTACGAGCAGTACTTC	CASSQRADSYEQYF
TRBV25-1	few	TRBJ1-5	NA	TGTGCCAGCAGTGAGACCGGGGTTAGCAATCAGCCCCAGCATTTT	CASSETGVSNQPQHF
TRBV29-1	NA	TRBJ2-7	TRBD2	TGCAGCGTCGCCCCCGGGGGGGGTCCGCCCTACGAGCAGTACTTC	CSVAPGGGPPYEQYF